A few counts support the clone carrying this T cell receptor (beta chain). As processed by the authors: Scientists estimated how many nucleated cells there were by amplifying reference gene primers. The method was immunoSEQ multiplex PCR; TCRdb's version includes in-frame clones alone and lacks a portion of them. The V and J calls and clone size come from that table; D and trimming were worked out from the DNA. This table holds about 380,000 clones, roughly 77% found once. This entry belongs to a study of blood T cell repertoires in COVID-19. V gave up 7 bases and J gave up 6 bases; unmatched junction bases: 5. Per the germline V gene, CDR1 is MNHNY and CDR2 is SVGAGI (reference sequence). The CDR3 totals 13 residues.

The chain employs TRBV6-6 and TRBJ2-1, with 8 bases identical to TRBD1. The source of this sequence is a human donor with acute or convalescent COVID-19. The donor label of this sample is uncertain. Material for sequencing was peripheral blood. CDR3 bases: TGTGCCAGCAACCCACAGGGGGGCAATGAGCAGTTCTTC. As protein: CASNPQGGNEQFF.